This T cell receptor (beta chain) was observed in a study of cytomegalovirus exposure and HLA in healthy donors. Whole-study results and caveats: Some public TCRs appeared in many individuals, while most sequences were rare. In vitro checks showed that a few CMV-associated chains really do target CMV antigens.

The donors belonged to the 120-subject validation cohort, separate from the roughly 670-subject first cohort. About this clone: Its antigen is not known.

Assay: immunoSEQ multiplex PCR; the TCRdb copy retains only in-frame clones and omits some. The sample shows 160,000 or so clones, 70% to 90% of them seen only once. V dropped 6 bases and J dropped 8; count of bases not matched to a gene: 13. Germline V gene lookup returns CDR1 LNHDA and CDR2 SQIVND (reference sequence). The CDR3 contains 15 residues. The receptor comes from a man younger than 35 in good health and CMV-seronegative. The chain links TRBV19 to TRBJ2-1, with 7 bases fitting TRBD1. The source material was PBMCs. CDR3 amino acids: CASRKRAGGDDEQFF. In DNA, the CDR3 is TGTGCCAGTAGAAAGAGGGCAGGGGGTGACGATGAGCAGTTCTTC.